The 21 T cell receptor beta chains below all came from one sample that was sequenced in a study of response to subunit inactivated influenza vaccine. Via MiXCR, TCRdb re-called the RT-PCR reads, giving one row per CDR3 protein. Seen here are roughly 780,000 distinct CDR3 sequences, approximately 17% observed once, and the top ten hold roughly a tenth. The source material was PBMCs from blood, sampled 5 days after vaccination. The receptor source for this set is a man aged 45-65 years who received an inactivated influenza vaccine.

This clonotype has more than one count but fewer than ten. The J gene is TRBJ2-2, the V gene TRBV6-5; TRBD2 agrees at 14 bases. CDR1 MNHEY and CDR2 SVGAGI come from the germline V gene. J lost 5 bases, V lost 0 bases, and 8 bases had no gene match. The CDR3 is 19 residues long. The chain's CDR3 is CASSYSLIGLAGGTGELFF. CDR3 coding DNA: TGTGCCAGCAGTTACTCCTTAATCGGACTAGCGGGAGGAACCGGGGAGCTGTTTTTT.

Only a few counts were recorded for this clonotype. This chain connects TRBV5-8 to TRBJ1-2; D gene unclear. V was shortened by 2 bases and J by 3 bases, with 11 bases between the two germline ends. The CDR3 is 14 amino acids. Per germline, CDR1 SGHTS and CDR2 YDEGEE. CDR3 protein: CASSLSWADYGYTF. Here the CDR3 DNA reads TGTGCCAGCAGCTTATCATGGGCAGACTATGGCTACACCTTC.

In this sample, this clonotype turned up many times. The CDR3 sequence is CASSPRTSGASSYNEQFF. The CDR3 DNA is TGTGCCAGCAGCCCTCGGACTAGCGGGGCCAGCTCCTACAATGAGCAGTTCTTC. The chain uses TRBV3-1 and TRBJ2-1; TRBD2 aligns across 12 bases. V trimming: 4 bases; J trimming: 0 bases; junction bases outside the gene matches: 7. The CDR3 sequence is 18 residues long. Per the germline V gene, CDR1 is LGHDT and CDR2 is YNNKEL (reference sequence).

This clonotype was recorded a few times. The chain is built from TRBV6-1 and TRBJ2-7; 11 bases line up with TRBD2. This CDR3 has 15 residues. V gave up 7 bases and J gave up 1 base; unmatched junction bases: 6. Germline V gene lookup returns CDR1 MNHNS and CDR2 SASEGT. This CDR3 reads CASKASGGPSYEQYF. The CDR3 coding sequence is TGTGCCAGCAAGGCTAGCGGGGGGCCTTCCTACGAGCAGTACTTC.

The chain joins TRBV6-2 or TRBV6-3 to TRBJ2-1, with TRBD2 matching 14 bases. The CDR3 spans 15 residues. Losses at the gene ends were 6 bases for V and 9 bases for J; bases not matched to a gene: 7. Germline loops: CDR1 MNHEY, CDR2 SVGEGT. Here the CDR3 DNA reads TGTGCCAGCAGCCTTTCCGGGACTAGCGGGAGTGAGCAGTTCTTC. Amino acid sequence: CASSLSGTSGSEQFF.

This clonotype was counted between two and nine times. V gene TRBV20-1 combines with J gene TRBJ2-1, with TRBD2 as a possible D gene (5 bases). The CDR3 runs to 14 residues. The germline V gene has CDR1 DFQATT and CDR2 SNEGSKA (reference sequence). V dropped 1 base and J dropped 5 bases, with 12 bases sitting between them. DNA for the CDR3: TGCAGTGCTAGAGCAGGCGGGTATCACAATGAGCAGTTCTTC. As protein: CSARAGGYHNEQFF.

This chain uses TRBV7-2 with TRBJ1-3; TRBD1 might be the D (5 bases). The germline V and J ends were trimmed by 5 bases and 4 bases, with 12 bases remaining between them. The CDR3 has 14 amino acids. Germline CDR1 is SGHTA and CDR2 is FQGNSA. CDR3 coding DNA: TGTGCCAGCAGCCCAAAATCAGGGGGAAACACCATATATTTT. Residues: CASSPKSGGNTIYF.

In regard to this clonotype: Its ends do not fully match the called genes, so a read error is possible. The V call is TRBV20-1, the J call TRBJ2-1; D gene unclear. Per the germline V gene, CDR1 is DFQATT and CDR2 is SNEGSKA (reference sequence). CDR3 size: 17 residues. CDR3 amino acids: CCARDRYSRSSYNEQFF. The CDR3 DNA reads TGCTGTGCTAGAGATCGATATAGCAGGAGCTCCTACAATGAGCAGTTCTTC.

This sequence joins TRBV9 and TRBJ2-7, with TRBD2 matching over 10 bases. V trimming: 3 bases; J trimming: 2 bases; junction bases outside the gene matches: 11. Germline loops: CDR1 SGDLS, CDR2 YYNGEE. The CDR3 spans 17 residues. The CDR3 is CASSETPRTSGAYEQYF. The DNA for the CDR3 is TGTGCCAGCAGCGAGACCCCTAGGACTAGCGGTGCCTACGAGCAGTACTTC.

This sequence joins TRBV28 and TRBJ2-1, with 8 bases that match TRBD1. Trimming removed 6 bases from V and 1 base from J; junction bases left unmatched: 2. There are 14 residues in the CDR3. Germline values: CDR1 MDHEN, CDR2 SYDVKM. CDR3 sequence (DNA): TGTGCCAGCAGGGACAGGGCTTCCTACAATGAGCAGTTCTTC. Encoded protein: CASRDRASYNEQFF.

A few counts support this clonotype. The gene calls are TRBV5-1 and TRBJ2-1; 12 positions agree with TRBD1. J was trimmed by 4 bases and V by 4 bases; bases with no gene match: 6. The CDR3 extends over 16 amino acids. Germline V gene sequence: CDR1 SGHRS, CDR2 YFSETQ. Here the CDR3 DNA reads TGCGCCAGCAGCCGGGGACAGGGGGCTGGGTACAATGAGCAGTTCTTC. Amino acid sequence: CASSRGQGAGYNEQFF. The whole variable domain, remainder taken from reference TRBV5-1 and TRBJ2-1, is KAGVTQTPRYLIKTRGQQVTLSCSPISGHRSVSWYQQTPGQGLQFLFEYFSETQRNKGNFPGRFSGRQFSNSRSEMNVSTLELGDSALYLCASSRGQGAGYNEQFFGPGTRLTVL.

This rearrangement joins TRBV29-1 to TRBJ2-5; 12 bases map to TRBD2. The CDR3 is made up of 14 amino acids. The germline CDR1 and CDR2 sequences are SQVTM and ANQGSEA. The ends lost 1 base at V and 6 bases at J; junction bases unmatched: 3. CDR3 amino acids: CSVEGTSGTKTQYF. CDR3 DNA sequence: TGCAGCGTTGAAGGGACTAGCGGGACCAAGACCCAGTACTTC. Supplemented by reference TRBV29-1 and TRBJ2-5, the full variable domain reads SAVISQKPSRDICQRGTSLTIQCQVDSQVTMMFWYRQQPGQSLTLIATANQGSEATYESGFVIDKFPISRPNLTFSTLTVSNMSPEDSSIYLCSVEGTSGTKTQYFGPGTRLLVL.

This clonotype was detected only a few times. CDR3 loop: CSAPRGQRNTEAFF. The CDR3 coding sequence is TGCAGTGCCCCAAGGGGACAGAGGAACACTGAAGCTTTCTTT. This chain connects TRBV20-1 to TRBJ1-1, with TRBD1 matching over 7 bases. Germline V lookup: CDR1 DFQATT, CDR2 SNEGSKA (reference sequence). With 6 bases clipped from V and 1 base from J, the junction kept 8 bases outside the gene matches. CDR3 length: 14 amino acids.

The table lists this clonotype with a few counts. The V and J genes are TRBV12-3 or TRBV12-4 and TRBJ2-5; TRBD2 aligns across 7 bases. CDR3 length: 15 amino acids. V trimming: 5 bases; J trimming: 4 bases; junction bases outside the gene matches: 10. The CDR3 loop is CASSPRGGRTETQYF. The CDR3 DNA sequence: TGTGCCAGCAGTCCCAGAGGCGGGAGAACAGAGACCCAGTACTTC.

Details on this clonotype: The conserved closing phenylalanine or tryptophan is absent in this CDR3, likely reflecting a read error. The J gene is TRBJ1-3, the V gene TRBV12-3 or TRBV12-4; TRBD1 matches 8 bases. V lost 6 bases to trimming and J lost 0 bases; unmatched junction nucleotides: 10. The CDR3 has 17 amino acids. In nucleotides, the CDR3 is TGTGCCAGCAGCAGGGGACAGGCGCGCCACTCTGGAAACACCATATATCTT. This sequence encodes CASSRGQARHSGNTIYL.

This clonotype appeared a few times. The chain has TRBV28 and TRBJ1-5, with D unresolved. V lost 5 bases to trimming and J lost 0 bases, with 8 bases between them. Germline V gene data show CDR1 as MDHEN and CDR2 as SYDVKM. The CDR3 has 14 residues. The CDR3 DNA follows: TGTGCCAGCAGTCCGGGTCTTAGCAATCAGCCCCAGCATTTT. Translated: CASSPGLSNQPQHF.

CDR3 residues: CSARDWGVRQPQHF. CDR3 coding DNA: TGCAGTGCTAGAGATTGGGGAGTTCGGCAGCCCCAGCATTTT. The chain employs TRBV20-1 and TRBJ1-5; D ambiguous. V gave up 0 bases and J gave up 7 bases, with 13 bases separating them. CDR3 length: 14 residues. Germline V gene sequence: CDR1 DFQATT, CDR2 SNEGSKA (reference sequence).

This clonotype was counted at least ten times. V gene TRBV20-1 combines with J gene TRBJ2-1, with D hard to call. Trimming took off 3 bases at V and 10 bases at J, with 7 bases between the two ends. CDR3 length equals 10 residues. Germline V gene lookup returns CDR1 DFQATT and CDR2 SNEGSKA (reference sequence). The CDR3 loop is CSASPVEQFF. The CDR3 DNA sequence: TGCAGTGCTAGTCCAGTGGAGCAGTTCTTC.

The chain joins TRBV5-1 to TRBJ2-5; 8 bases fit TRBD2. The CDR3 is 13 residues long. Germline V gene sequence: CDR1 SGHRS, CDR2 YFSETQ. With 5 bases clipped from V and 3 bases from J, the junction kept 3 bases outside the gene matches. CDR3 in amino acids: CASRRTSKETQYF. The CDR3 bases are TGCGCCAGCAGGAGGACTAGCAAAGAGACCCAGTACTTC.

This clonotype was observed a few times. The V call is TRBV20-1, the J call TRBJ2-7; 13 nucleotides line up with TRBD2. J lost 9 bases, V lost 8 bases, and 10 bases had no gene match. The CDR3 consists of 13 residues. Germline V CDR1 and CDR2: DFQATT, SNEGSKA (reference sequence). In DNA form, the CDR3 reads TGCAGTCCGTCGGGACTAGCGGGAAAAGGGCAGTACTTC. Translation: CSPSGLAGKGQYF.

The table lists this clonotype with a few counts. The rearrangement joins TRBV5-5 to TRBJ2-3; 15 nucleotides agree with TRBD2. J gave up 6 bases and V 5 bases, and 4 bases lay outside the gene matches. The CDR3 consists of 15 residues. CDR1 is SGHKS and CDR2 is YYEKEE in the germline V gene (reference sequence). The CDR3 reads CASRAGTSGGDTQYF. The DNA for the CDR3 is TGTGCCAGCAGGGCCGGGACTAGCGGGGGGGATACGCAGTATTTT. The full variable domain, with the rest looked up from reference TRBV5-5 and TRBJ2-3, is DAGVTQSPTHLIKTRGQQVTLRCSPISGHKSVSWYQQVLGQGPQFIFQYYEKEERGRGNFPDRFSARQFPNYSSELNVNALLLGDSALYLCASRAGTSGGDTQYFGPGTRLTVL.